One sample yielded the 9 T cell receptor beta chains listed below, sequenced in a study of blood T cell repertoires in COVID-19. The protocol was immunoSEQ multiplex PCR, while the TCRdb copy is restricted to in-frame clones and leaves out a portion. There are roughly 280,000 clones in the sample; approximately 85% occur only once, and roughly 9.6% lies in the top ten. Specimen: peripheral blood. Receptors originate from a woman in her sixties or seventies with acute or convalescent COVID-19.

This clone was found once. The chain carries TRBV6-5 and TRBJ2-1; TRBD1 matches at 7 bases. CDR1 is MNHEY and CDR2 is SVGAGI in the germline V gene. This CDR3 contains 13 residues. Germline trimming cut 7 bases from V and 7 bases from J; bases unmatched to any gene: 7. The CDR3 nucleotides are TGTGCCAGCACGGACAGGTGGGCAAATGAGCAGTTCTTC. Translated: CASTDRWANEQFF.

To note about this clone: The junction differs from germline at one of its ends, possibly a read error. Other DNA sequences in the same sample also yield this CDR3. The chain recombines TRBV5-1 with TRBJ2-7; maybe TRBD2 (6 bases). There are 14 residues in the CDR3. The germline V gene has CDR1 SGHRS and CDR2 YFSETQ. In DNA form, the CDR3 reads TGCGCCAGCAGCCCGGGACTGACGACCTACGAGCAGTACTTT. Translated: CASSPGLTTYEQYF.

This clone was recorded only once. V and J are TRBV14 and TRBJ2-7; possibly TRBD2 for D (5 bases). The V gene's germline CDR1 is SGHDN and CDR2 FVKESK. This CDR3 region has 13 residues. With 0 bases removed from V and 9 bases from J, the gap between germline ends came to 12 bases. The CDR3 loop is CASSQDIGVGQYF. The CDR3 DNA reads as TGTGCCAGCAGCCAAGATATCGGGGTAGGGCAGTACTTC.

The CDR3 protein is CASSVGLAAQETQYF. The CDR3 DNA reads as TGTGCCAGCAGCGTGGGTCTAGCTGCGCAAGAGACCCAGTACTTC. The rearrangement links TRBV5-4 to TRBJ2-5, with D perhaps TRBD2 (5 bases). CDR1 is SGHNT and CDR2 is YYREEE in the germline V gene (reference sequence). The CDR3 loop spans 15 amino acids. With 4 bases removed from V and 2 bases from J, the gap between germline ends came to 15 bases.

The chain couples TRBV4-1 to TRBJ2-5; D gene ambiguous. This CDR3 is built from 12 residues. Trimming took off 4 bases at V and 5 bases at J, with 8 bases between the two ends. CDR1 and CDR2 (germline): MGHRA, YSYEKL. This CDR3 is CASSPNRETQYF. For the CDR3, the DNA is TGCGCCAGCAGCCCCAACCGGGAGACCCAGTACTTC.

The chain employs TRBV6-5 and TRBJ1-6; 7 bases map to TRBD1. Germline CDR1 MNHEY, CDR2 SVGAGI. The ends lost 2 bases at V and 4 bases at J; junction bases unmatched: 5. The CDR3 length is 16 residues. CDR3 in DNA: TGTGCCAGCAGTTACCAAGGGGGACAGTATAATTCACCCCTCCACTTT. This translates into CASSYQGGQYNSPLHF.

This chain links TRBV12-3 or TRBV12-4 with TRBJ1-5; D is undetermined. The CDR3 length is 13 residues. Trimming took off 7 bases at V and 2 bases at J, with 9 bases between the two ends. DNA of the CDR3: TGTGCCAGCACCGTAGCGGGCAATCAGCCCCAGCATTTT. This sequence encodes CASTVAGNQPQHF.

The CDR3 DNA is TGCGCCAGCAGCTTGTCGACAACTCGGAGGAGCATATATTTT. Residues: CASSLSTTRRSIYF. The V call is TRBV5-1, the J call TRBJ1-3; D gene unclear. This CDR3 contains 14 residues. V was trimmed by 1 base and J by 12 bases, leaving 17 bases between them. CDR1 and CDR2 from the germline V gene are SGHRS and YFSETQ.

V and J are TRBV5-6 and TRBJ1-5, with D perhaps TRBD1 (5 bases). The V and J ends lost 4 bases and 6 bases respectively, with 14 bases between them. The CDR3 runs to 14 residues. Germline CDR1 reads SGHDT; CDR2 reads YYEEEE. The CDR3 region is CASSPRGVGQPQHF. The DNA of the CDR3 is TGTGCCAGCAGCCCGCGGGGGGTTGGTCAGCCCCAGCATTTT.